A selection of T cell receptor beta chains follows, all from one sample in a study of CD8+ T cells in alopecia areata. The assay was immunoSEQ multiplex PCR, and TCRdb's table has in-frame clones only and misses some. The sample shows roughly 25,000 clones, about 50% of them seen only once. Sequenced sample: NKG2D-high CD8+ T cells sorted from blood. The receptors come from a human donor with alopecia areata. The CDR3 runs from the conserved cysteine through the conserved F or W. D genes are given only for firm matches. Some rows have no size entry. The others give once, few or many, or a class for an expanded clone.

d_gene,abundance,v_gene,j_gene,CDR3aa,CDR3nt
NA,once,TRBV25-1,TRBJ1-3,CASSEGGSGNTIYF,TGTGCCAGCAGTGAAGGGGGCTCTGGAAACACCATATATTTT
NA,few,TRBV7-9,TRBJ2-1,CASSLAGLDEQFF,TGTGCCAGCAGCTTGGCGGGACTGGATGAGCAGTTCTTC
NA,NA,TRBV2,TRBJ1-5,CASSQVSNQPQHF,TGTGCCAGCAGTCAGGTGTCGAATCAGCCCCAGCATTTT
TRBD1,NA,TRBV4-1,TRBJ2-3,CASSYRDSLTDTQYF,TGCGCCAGCAGCTACCGGGACAGTCTCACAGATACGCAGTATTTT
NA,few,TRBV7-9,TRBJ2-7,CASSLDQTAYEQYF,TGTGCCAGCAGCTTAGACCAGACTGCCTACGAGCAGTACTTC
NA,NA,TRBV7-8,TRBJ2-5,CASSLRGEETQYF,TGTGCCAGCAGCTTACGAGGAGAAGAGACCCAGTACTTC
NA,NA,TRBV27,TRBJ2-3,CASSLSTDFDTQYF,TGTGCCAGCAGTTTATCCACAGATTTCGATACGCAGTATTTT
TRBD1,NA,TRBV14,TRBJ2-7,CASSPRGLGSSYEQYF,TGTGCCAGCAGCCCCAGGGGGCTGGGGTCCTCTTACGAGCAGTACTTC
NA,NA,TRBV5-6,TRBJ2-7,CASSFLTSNEQYF,TGTGCCAGCAGCTTTCTGACTAGTAACGAGCAGTACTTC
NA,NA,TRBV18,TRBJ2-5,CASSDIAKQETQYF,TGTGCCAGCTCTGATATAGCCAAGCAAGAGACCCAGTACTTC
TRBD1,NA,TRBV19,TRBJ1-5,CGSRGFMGSNQPQHF,TGTGGCAGCAGGGGGTTTATGGGTAGCAATCAGCCCCAGCATTTT
NA,NA,TRBV5-1,TRBJ2-2,CASSSRPGELFF,TGCGCCAGCAGCTCTCGACCTGGGGAGCTGTTTTTT
NA,many,TRBV7-9,TRBJ1-4,CASSPTGLGEKLFF,TGTGCCAGCAGCCCTACAGGGTTAGGCGAAAAACTGTTTTTT
NA,NA,TRBV7-9,TRBJ2-5,CASSPPGRQETQYF,TGTGCCAGCAGTCCGCCGGGACGTCAAGAGACCCAGTACTTC
NA,NA,TRBV7-9,TRBJ1-5,CASSLADPPGQPQHF,TGTGCCAGCAGCTTAGCGGATCCCCCAGGACAGCCCCAGCATTTT
NA,few,TRBV28,TRBJ2-7,CASAPSPRPPRAEQYF,TGTGCCAGCGCACCCTCTCCCCGCCCGCCCCGGGCCGAGCAGTACTTC
NA,NA,TRBV25-1,TRBJ2-7,CASSPGGGEQYF,TGTGCCAGCAGCCCGGGTGGTGGCGAGCAGTACTTC
TRBD1,medium-sized,TRBV10-3,TRBJ2-3,CAISEGQGPDTQYF,TGTGCCATCAGTGAAGGACAGGGACCAGATACGCAGTATTTT
TRBD2,NA,TRBV9,TRBJ2-1,CASGRLAGPHEQFF,TGTGCCAGCGGCCGGCTAGCGGGACCCCATGAGCAGTTCTTC
TRBD2,NA,TRBV10-3,TRBJ2-7,CAISELTGGATYEQYF,TGTGCCATCAGTGAGCTAACGGGAGGGGCAACCTACGAGCAGTACTTC
NA,few,TRBV6-1,TRBJ2-7,CASIRKRDPYEQYF,TGTGCCAGCATCAGAAAGAGGGACCCCTACGAGCAGTACTTC
TRBD2,NA,TRBV11-2,TRBJ2-5,CASSFGLGGQETQYF,TGTGCCAGCAGCTTTGGTCTGGGGGGGCAAGAGACCCAGTACTTC
TRBD1,NA,TRBV29-1,TRBJ1-4,CSVEGEKTGGEKLFF,TGCAGCGTTGAAGGTGAAAAGACAGGGGGTGAAAAACTGTTTTTT
NA,NA,TRBV29-1,TRBJ2-7,CSVDVGQNYEQYF,TGCAGCGTTGATGTAGGACAGAACTACGAGCAGTACTTC
NA,NA,TRBV11-2,TRBJ2-7,CTSRFRGNPPPPFYEQYF,TGTACCAGCAGATTCAGGGGAAACCCTCCACCTCCTTTCTACGAGCAGTACTTC
NA,NA,TRBV11-2,TRBJ2-7,CASSADIMTYEQYF,TGTGCCAGCAGCGCCGATATCATGACCTACGAGCAGTACTTC
NA,once,TRBV7-8,TRBJ2-5,CASSLGGRGETQYF,TGTGCCAGCAGCTTAGGGGGGCGGGGCGAGACCCAGTACTTC
NA,NA,TRBV11-2,TRBJ2-1,CASSATALAYNEQFF,TGTGCCAGCAGCGCGACAGCCCTAGCCTACAATGAGCAGTTCTTC
NA,few,TRBV4-2,TRBJ2-2,CASSQQTGAPGAGELFF,TGTGCCAGCAGCCAACAAACCGGAGCCCCAGGGGCCGGGGAGCTGTTTTTT
TRBD1,NA,TRBV4-1,TRBJ1-3,CASSQKPIGQGFAGNTIYF,TGCGCCAGCAGCCAAAAGCCCATCGGACAGGGATTCGCTGGAAACACCATATATTTT
NA,NA,TRBV14,TRBJ2-5,CASSATTTGQETQYF,TGTGCCAGCAGCGCTACTACGACAGGCCAAGAGACCCAGTACTTC
NA,few,TRBV18,TRBJ2-3,CASSRDGSLATPERTDTQYF,TGTGCCAGCTCCCGGGATGGGAGTCTAGCGACTCCGGAACGCACAGATACGCAGTATTTT
NA,NA,TRBV5-1,TRBJ1-1,CASSLVFSDRNTEAFF,TGCGCCAGCAGCTTGGTTTTTTCGGACAGGAACACTGAAGCTTTCTTT
TRBD1,NA,TRBV11-2,TRBJ2-7,CASRDEPGQGAYEQYF,TGTGCCAGCAGGGATGAACCGGGACAGGGGGCCTACGAGCAGTACTTC
NA,few,TRBV15,TRBJ2-7,CATSSYKGRFYEQYF,TGTGCCACCAGCTCCTACAAGGGCAGATTCTACGAGCAGTACTTC
NA,NA,TRBV29-1,TRBJ1-1,CSGARGWAMNTEAFF,TGCAGCGGCGCGAGGGGATGGGCTATGAACACTGAAGCTTTCTTT
TRBD2,NA,TRBV6-6,TRBJ2-1,CASSYPTSGNYNEQFF,TGTGCCAGCAGTTACCCGACTAGCGGGAACTACAATGAGCAGTTCTTC
TRBD1,NA,TRBV4-1,TRBJ2-7,CASSQDRVSSYEQYF,TGCGCCAGCAGCCAGGACAGGGTAAGCTCCTACGAGCAGTACTTC
TRBD2,medium-sized,TRBV10-1,TRBJ2-2,CASSPSGSVAGELFF,TGCGCCAGCAGTCCGAGCGGGAGTGTCGCCGGGGAGCTGTTTTTT
NA,NA,TRBV9,TRBJ2-1,CASSAMTSRGNEQFF,TGTGCCAGCAGCGCAATGACTAGCAGGGGGAATGAGCAGTTCTTC
NA,NA,TRBV28,TRBJ2-1,CASSFGGENNEQFF,TGTGCCAGCAGTTTCGGCGGGGAAAACAATGAGCAGTTCTTC
NA,many,TRBV15,TRBJ2-6,CATIEVRPSGANVLTF,TGTGCCACCATTGAGGTCCGGCCATCTGGGGCCAACGTCCTGACTTTC
TRBD2,NA,TRBV10-3,TRBJ2-1,CAISPGTSVLNEQFF,TGTGCCATCAGCCCCGGGACTAGCGTTCTAAATGAGCAGTTCTTC
NA,many,TRBV7-9,TRBJ2-7,CASSLTAVWIYEQYF,TGTGCCAGCAGCTTAACGGCCGTATGGATCTACGAGCAGTACTTC
NA,once,TRBV13,TRBJ2-1,CASSLDSDYNEQFF,TGTGCCAGCAGCTTGGACAGTGATTACAATGAGCAGTTCTTC
NA,NA,TRBV5-4,TRBJ2-5,CASSLSREQETQYF,TGTGCCAGCAGCTTGTCAAGGGAGCAAGAGACCCAGTACTTC
TRBD1,NA,TRBV13,TRBJ1-2,CASSKRGQPLHYGYTF,TGTGCCAGCAGTAAAAGGGGGCAACCTCTCCACTATGGCTACACCTTC
TRBD2,NA,TRBV27,TRBJ2-2,CASSPRREGLLNTGELFF,TGTGCCAGCAGCCCGAGACGGGAGGGCTTACTGAACACCGGGGAGCTGTTTTTT
NA,NA,TRBV27,TRBJ2-2,CASSLSGELFF,TGTGCCAGCAGTTTGTCCGGGGAGCTGTTTTTT